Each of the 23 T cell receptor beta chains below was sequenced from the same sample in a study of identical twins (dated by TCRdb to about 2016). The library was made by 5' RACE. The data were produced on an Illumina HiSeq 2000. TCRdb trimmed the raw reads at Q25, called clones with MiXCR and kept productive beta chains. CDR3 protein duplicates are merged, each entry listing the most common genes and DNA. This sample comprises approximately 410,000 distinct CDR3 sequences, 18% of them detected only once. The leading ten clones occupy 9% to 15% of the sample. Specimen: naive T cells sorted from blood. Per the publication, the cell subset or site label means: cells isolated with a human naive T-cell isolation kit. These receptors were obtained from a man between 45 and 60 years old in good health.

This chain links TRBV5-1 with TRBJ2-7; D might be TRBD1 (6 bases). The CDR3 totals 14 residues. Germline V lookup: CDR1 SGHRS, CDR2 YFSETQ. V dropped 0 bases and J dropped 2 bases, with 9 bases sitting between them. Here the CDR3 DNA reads TGCGCCAGCAGCTTGGCCGGGACAACCTACGAGCAGTACTTC. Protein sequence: CASSLAGTTYEQYF.

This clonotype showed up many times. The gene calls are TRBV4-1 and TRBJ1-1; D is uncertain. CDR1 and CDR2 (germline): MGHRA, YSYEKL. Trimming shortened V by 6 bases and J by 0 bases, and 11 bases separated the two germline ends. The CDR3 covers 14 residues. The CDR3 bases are TGCGCCAGCAGTACGGTGGGGATGAACACTGAAGCTTTCTTT. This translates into CASSTVGMNTEAFF.

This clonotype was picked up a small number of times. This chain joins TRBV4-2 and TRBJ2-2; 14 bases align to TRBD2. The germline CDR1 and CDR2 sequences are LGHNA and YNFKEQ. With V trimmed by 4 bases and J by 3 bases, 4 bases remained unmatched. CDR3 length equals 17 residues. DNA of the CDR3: TGTGCCAGCAGCCCGACTAGCGGGGGGGCATACACCGGGGAGCTGTTTTTT. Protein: CASSPTSGGAYTGELFF.

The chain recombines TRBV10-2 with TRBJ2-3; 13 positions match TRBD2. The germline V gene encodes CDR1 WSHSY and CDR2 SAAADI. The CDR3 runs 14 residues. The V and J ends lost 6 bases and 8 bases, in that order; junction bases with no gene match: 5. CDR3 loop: CASSPGLAGITQYF. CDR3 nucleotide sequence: TGCGCCAGCAGCCCGGGACTAGCGGGGATTACGCAGTATTTT.

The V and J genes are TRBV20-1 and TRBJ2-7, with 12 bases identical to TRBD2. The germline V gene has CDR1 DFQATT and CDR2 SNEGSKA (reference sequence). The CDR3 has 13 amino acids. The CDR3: CRTSGSVGGEQYF. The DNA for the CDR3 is TGCAGGACTAGCGGGAGCGTGGGAGGAGAGCAGTACTTC.

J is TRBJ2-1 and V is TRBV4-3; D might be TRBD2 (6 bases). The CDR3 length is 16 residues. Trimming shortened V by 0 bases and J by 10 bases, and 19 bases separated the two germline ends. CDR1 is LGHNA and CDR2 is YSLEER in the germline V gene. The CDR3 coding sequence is TGCGCCAGCAGCCAAGAGGGGGGAGGCCCGTTCGGGGAGCAGTTCTTC. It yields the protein CASSQEGGGPFGEQFF.

CDR3 in amino acids: CASSLNSGTVSTDTQYF. The CDR3 DNA is TGTGCCAGCAGCCTAAATTCCGGGACGGTTAGCACAGATACGCAGTATTTT. The chain recombines TRBV4-2 with TRBJ2-3; TRBD1 or TRBD2 may be the D gene (5 bases each). Per germline, CDR1 LGHNA and CDR2 YNFKEQ. The CDR3 loop spans 17 amino acids. Trimming took 4 bases from V and 0 from J, leaving 17 bases between them.

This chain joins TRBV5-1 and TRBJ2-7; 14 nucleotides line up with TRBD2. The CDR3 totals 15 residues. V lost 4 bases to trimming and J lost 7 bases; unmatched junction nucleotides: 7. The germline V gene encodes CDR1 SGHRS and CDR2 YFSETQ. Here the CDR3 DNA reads TGCGCCAGCAGCAGTACGGGACTAGCGGGAGTTGAGCAGTACTTC. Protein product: CASSSTGLAGVEQYF.

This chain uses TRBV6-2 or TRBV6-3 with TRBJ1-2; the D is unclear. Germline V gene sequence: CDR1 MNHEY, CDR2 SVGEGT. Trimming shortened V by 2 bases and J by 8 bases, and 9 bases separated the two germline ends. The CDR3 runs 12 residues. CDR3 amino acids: CASSYTSFGYTF. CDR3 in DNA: TGTGCCAGCAGTTACACGTCGTTCGGCTACACCTTC.

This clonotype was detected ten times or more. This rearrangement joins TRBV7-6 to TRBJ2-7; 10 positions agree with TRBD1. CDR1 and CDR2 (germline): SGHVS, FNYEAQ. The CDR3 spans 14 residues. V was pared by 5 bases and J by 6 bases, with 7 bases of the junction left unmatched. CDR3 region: CASSGRQGAGEQYF. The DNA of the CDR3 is TGTGCCAGCAGCGGACGACAGGGGGCGGGCGAGCAGTACTTC.

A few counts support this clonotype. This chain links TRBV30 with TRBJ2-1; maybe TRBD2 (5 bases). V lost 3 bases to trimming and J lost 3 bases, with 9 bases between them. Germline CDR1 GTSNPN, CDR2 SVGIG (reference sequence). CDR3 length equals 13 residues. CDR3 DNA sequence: TGTGCCTGGAGCGGACTGGGCTACAATGAGCAGTTCTTC. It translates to CAWSGLGYNEQFF.

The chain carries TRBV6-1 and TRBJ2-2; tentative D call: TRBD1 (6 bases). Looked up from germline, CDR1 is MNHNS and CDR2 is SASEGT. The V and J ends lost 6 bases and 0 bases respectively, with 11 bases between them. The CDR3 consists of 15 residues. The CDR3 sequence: CASRQGAANTGELFF. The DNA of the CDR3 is TGTGCCAGCAGACAGGGTGCCGCGAACACCGGGGAGCTGTTTTTT.

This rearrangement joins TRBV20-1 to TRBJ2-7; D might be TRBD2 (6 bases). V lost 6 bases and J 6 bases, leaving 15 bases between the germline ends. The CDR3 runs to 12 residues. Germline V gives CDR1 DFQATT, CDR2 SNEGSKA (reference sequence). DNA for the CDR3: TGCAGTGCCCACGGGGGTATTGGCGAGCAGTACTTC. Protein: CSAHGGIGEQYF.

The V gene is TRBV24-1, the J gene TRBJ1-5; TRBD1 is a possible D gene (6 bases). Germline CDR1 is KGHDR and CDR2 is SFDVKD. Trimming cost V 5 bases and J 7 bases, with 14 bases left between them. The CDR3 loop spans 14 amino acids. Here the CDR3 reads CATSGSEGDQPQHF. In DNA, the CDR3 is TGTGCCACCAGTGGATCGGAGGGGGACCAGCCCCAGCATTTT.

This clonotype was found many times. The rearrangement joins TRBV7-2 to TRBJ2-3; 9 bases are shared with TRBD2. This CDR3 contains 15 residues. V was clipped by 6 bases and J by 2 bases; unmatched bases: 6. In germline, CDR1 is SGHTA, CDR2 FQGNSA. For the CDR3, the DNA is TGTGCCAGCAGTTCTAGCGGGGCGGCCACAGATACGCAGTATTTT. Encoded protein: CASSSSGAATDTQYF.

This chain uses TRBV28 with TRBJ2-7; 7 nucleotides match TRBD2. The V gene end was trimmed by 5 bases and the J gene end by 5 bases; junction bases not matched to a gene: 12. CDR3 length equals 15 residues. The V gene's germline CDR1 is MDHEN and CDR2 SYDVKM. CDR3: CASSPWTSQVNEQYF. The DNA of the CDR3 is TGTGCCAGCAGTCCCTGGACTAGTCAAGTCAACGAGCAGTACTTC.

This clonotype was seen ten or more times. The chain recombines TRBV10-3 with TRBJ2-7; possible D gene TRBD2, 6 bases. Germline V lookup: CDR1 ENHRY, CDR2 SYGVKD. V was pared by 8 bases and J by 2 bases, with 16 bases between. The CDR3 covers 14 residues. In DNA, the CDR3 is TGTGCCATCTCTTTAGGAGGGGATGCCTACGAGCAGTACTTC. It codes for CAISLGGDAYEQYF.

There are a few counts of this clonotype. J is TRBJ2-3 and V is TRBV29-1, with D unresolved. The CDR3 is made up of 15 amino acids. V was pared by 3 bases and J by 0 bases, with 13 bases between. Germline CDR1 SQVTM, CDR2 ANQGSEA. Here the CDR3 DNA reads TGCAGCGTTGAGGCCCAAAGCTCTAGCACAGATACGCAGTATTTT. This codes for CSVEAQSSSTDTQYF.

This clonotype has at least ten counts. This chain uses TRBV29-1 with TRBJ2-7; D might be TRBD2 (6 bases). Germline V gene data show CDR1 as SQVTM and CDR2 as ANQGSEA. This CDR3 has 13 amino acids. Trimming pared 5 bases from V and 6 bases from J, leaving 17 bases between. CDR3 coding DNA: TGCAGCGTTACTGGACTAAGCCTTTCCGAGCAGTACTTC. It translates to CSVTGLSLSEQYF.

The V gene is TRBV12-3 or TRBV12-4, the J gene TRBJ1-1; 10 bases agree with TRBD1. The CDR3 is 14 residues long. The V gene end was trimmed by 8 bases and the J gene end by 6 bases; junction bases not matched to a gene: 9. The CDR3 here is CASRQSGTGAEAFF. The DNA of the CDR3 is TGTGCCAGCCGCCAGAGCGGGACAGGGGCTGAAGCTTTCTTT.

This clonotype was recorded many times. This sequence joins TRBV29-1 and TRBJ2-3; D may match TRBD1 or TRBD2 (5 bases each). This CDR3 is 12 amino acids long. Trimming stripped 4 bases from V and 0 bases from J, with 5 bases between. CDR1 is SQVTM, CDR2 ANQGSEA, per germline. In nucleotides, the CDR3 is TGCAGCGTTGGGGGGAGCACAGATACGCAGTATTTT. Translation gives CSVGGSTDTQYF.

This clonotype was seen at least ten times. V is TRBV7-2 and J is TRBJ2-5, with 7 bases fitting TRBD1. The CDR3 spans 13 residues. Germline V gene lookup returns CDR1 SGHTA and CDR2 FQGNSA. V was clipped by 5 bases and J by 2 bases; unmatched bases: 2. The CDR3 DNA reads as TGTGCCAGCAGCCGGGACAGACAAGAGACCCAGTACTTC. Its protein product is CASSRDRQETQYF.

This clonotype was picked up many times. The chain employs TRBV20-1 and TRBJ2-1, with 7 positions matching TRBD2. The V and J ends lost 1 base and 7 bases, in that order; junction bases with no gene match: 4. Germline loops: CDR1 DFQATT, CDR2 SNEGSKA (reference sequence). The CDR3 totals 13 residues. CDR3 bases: TGCAGTGCTAGAGTGCTAGCGGCAAATGAGCAGTTCTTC. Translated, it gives CSARVLAANEQFF.